Listed here are 20 T cell receptor beta chains from one sample, sequenced in a study of blood T cells in healthy people across ages. Through a sample-barcoded 5' primer and a J-beta primer mix, a second PCR was run for roughly 6 to 11 cycles. TCRdb re-called the 5' RACE reads with MiXCR, one entry per CDR3 protein. The sample holds roughly 1.9 million distinct CDR3 sequences, 39% seen once. The sample was blood. The receptors come from a human donor in good health.

This clonotype was observed at least ten times. The V gene is TRBV12-3 or TRBV12-4, the J gene TRBJ1-2; D remains unclear. The germline V and J ends were trimmed by 3 bases and 4 bases, with 12 bases remaining between them. The CDR3 spans 14 residues. CDR3 region: CASSLYGESYGYTF. DNA of the CDR3: TGTGCCAGCAGTTTGTATGGGGAGTCCTATGGCTACACCTTC.

This clonotype was found many times. V and J are TRBV29-1 and TRBJ2-1; 10 bases agree with TRBD2. Germline V gives CDR1 SQVTM, CDR2 ANQGSEA. The V segment lost 8 bases and the J segment 2 bases; nucleotides outside the gene matches: 9. The CDR3 totals 15 residues. The CDR3 region has the DNA TGCAGCACGGACTCTCTAGCGGGGGCCTACAATGAGCAGTTCTTC. Residues: CSTDSLAGAYNEQFF.

This clonotype appeared a single time. The V call is TRBV30, the J call TRBJ1-5; maybe TRBD1 (5 bases). The germline V gene encodes CDR1 GTSNPN and CDR2 SVGIG (reference sequence). Trimming shortened V by 6 bases and J by 4 bases, and 13 bases separated the two germline ends. This CDR3 contains 13 residues. CDR3 coding DNA: TGTGCCTGCCACATGGGGGGAAATCAGCCCCAGCATTTT. Translation: CACHMGGNQPQHF.

The J gene is TRBJ2-3, the V gene TRBV12-3 or TRBV12-4, with D tentatively TRBD2 (5 bases). Trimming took 5 bases from V and 3 from J, leaving 18 bases between them. The CDR3 runs to 16 residues. Written as DNA, the CDR3 is TGTGCCAGCAGTCCTCACCTAGGAGGTGCGACAGATACGCAGTATTTT. It codes for CASSPHLGGATDTQYF.

This sequence joins TRBV5-5 and TRBJ2-5; D is unresolved. The CDR3 totals 14 residues. Germline V gene data show CDR1 as SGHKS and CDR2 as YYEKEE (reference sequence). The V end lost 2 bases, the J end lost 4 bases, and 12 bases lay between the germline ends. The CDR3 reads CASSLPTPPETQYF. CDR3 nucleotide sequence: TGTGCCAGCAGCTTACCGACACCCCCAGAGACCCAGTACTTC.

V gene TRBV5-1 combines with J gene TRBJ2-3, with D maybe TRBD1 (6 bases). This CDR3 spans 15 amino acids. Per the germline V gene, CDR1 is SGHRS and CDR2 is YFSETQ. The V end was cut by 4 bases, the J end by 4 bases, with 16 bases between. The CDR3 DNA is TGCGCCAGCAGCCGTAGTAGGGGGAACGCAGATACGCAGTATTTT. Residues: CASSRSRGNADTQYF.

The chain uses TRBV7-2 and TRBJ2-5, with 7 bases fitting TRBD1. This CDR3 region has 15 residues. The V segment lost 5 bases and the J segment 5 bases; nucleotides outside the gene matches: 11. Germline CDR1 reads SGHTA; CDR2 reads FQGNSA. CDR3 in amino acids: CASSPGTEVLETQYF. In DNA, the CDR3 is TGTGCCAGCAGCCCCGGGACAGAGGTTTTGGAGACCCAGTACTTC.

This chain links TRBV14 with TRBJ2-1; 9 bases line up with TRBD1. The V and J ends lost 3 bases and 3 bases, in that order; junction bases with no gene match: 6. The CDR3 totals 16 residues. Germline V gives CDR1 SGHDN, CDR2 FVKESK. The CDR3 reads CASSHLQGAHYNEQFF. In nucleotides, the CDR3 is TGTGCCAGCAGCCACTTACAGGGGGCCCACTACAATGAGCAGTTCTTC.

This chain links TRBV7-2 with TRBJ2-4, with 10 bases that match TRBD2. The CDR3 spans 18 residues. The junction had 7 bases not matched to a gene; V was cut back by 2 bases and J by 0 bases. Looked up from germline, CDR1 is SGHTA and CDR2 is FQGNSA. The CDR3 DNA follows: TGTGCCAGCAGCTTAATCAGGCTAGCGGGGGTAGCCAAAAACATTCAGTACTTC. Amino acids: CASSLIRLAGVAKNIQYF.

The chain recombines TRBV20-1 with TRBJ2-1; 11 positions agree with TRBD2. The germline V gene encodes CDR1 DFQATT and CDR2 SNEGSKA (reference sequence). This CDR3 comprises 15 residues. Losses at the gene ends were 3 bases for V and 5 bases for J; bases not matched to a gene: 6. Here the CDR3 DNA reads TGCAGTGCTAGGGAAATGACTAGCGGGGACAATGAGCAGTTCTTC. This sequence encodes CSAREMTSGDNEQFF.

The J gene is TRBJ1-1, the V gene TRBV29-1; a weak D match, TRBD1 (6 bases). The germline gives CDR1 SQVTM, CDR2 ANQGSEA. The ends were cut back, 5 bases at V and 3 bases at J, with 13 bases in the middle. This CDR3 is built from 13 residues. Written as DNA, the CDR3 is TGCAGCGTTTCCGGGACAACTCACACTGAAGCTTTCTTT. The encoded protein is CSVSGTTHTEAFF.

This clonotype was seen only once. The chain employs TRBV7-3 and TRBJ2-1; 10 bases match TRBD2. CDR3 length equals 16 residues. CDR1 is SGHTA, CDR2 FQGTGA, per germline. V dropped 2 bases and J dropped 9; count of bases not matched to a gene: 10. The CDR3 is CASSLGRSGGASEQFF. The CDR3 bases are TGTGCCAGCAGCTTAGGGAGAAGCGGGGGGGCCAGTGAGCAGTTCTTC.

This clonotype appeared once. The rearrangement joins TRBV20-1 to TRBJ2-7; D possibly corresponds to TRBD1 (6 bases). Trimming shortened V by 6 bases and J by 5 bases, and 17 bases separated the two germline ends. Germline V CDR1 and CDR2: DFQATT, SNEGSKA (reference sequence). This CDR3 is built from 13 residues. CDR3 loop: CSASDWGQNEQYF. The CDR3 nucleotides are TGCAGTGCCTCCGATTGGGGGCAAAACGAGCAGTACTTC.

In the case of this clonotype: At one of its ends the junction is not consistent with the germline gene, which may arise from a read error. This chain joins TRBV12-3 or TRBV12-4 and TRBJ1-5; D gene unclear. The CDR3 covers 15 residues. CDR3 sequence reads: CASGFWSGGGQPQHF. CDR3 coding DNA: TGTGCCAGCGGTTTTTGGTCAGGAGGTGGTCAGCCCCAGCATTTT.

This clonotype showed up just a few times. The chain is built from TRBV19 and TRBJ2-1, with D possibly being TRBD1 (6 bases). V was clipped by 3 bases and J by 0 bases, with 15 bases between them. The CDR3 sequence is 17 residues long. Looked up from germline, CDR1 is LNHDA and CDR2 is SQIVND (reference sequence). CDR3 protein: CASSMGRGSSSYNEQFF. The CDR3, as DNA: TGTGCCAGTAGTATGGGCAGGGGTTCCAGCTCCTACAATGAGCAGTTCTTC.

In its sample, this clonotype was seen a few times. One junction end does not reproduce the germline sequence, and a read error may be involved. The chain recombines TRBV18 with TRBJ2-3; D unresolved. This CDR3 comprises 14 residues. Germline V CDR1 and CDR2: KGHSH, LQKENI. CDR3 nucleotide sequence: TGTGCCGGCTCACCACCGCTAAGCACAGATACGCAGTATTTT. This sequence encodes CAGSPPLSTDTQYF.

This clonotype has only a few counts. The rearrangement uses TRBV21-1 and TRBJ2-1; TRBD1, the table's D call, was not compared with the DNA. TRBV21-1 is noted as a pseudogene. The CDR3 sequence is 16 residues long. The CDR3 region has the DNA TGTGCCAGCAGCAAACCCCGGGGGACCTCCTACAATGAGCAGTTCTTC. Its translation: CASSKPRGTSYNEQFF.

This clonotype came up once. This sequence joins TRBV7-2 and TRBJ1-2; D gene ambiguous. V was shortened by 1 base and J by 4 bases, with 16 bases between the two germline ends. Germline CDR1 reads SGHTA; CDR2 reads FQGNSA. This CDR3 contains 16 residues. CDR3 nucleotides: TGTGCCAGCAGCTTAGAGGTGAACTTCCACGTCTATGGCTACACCTTC. Protein sequence: CASSLEVNFHVYGYTF.

The table lists this clonotype with a few counts. V and J are TRBV11-2 and TRBJ2-3; 14 bases map to TRBD2. This CDR3 region has 18 residues. The germline CDR1 and CDR2 sequences are SGHAT and FQNNGV. After removal of 3 bases from V and 0 bases from J, the junction contained 5 bases not matched to a gene. The CDR3 here is CASSFGTSGGISTDTQYF. CDR3 bases: TGTGCCAGCAGCTTCGGGACTAGCGGGGGTATTAGCACAGATACGCAGTATTTT.

This clonotype appeared a few times. This sequence joins TRBV5-6 and TRBJ2-5; D may correspond to TRBD1 or TRBD2 (5 bases each). The CDR3 contains 15 residues. Between the trimmed V and J ends, which lost 1 base and 4 bases, there was a span of 14 bases. The germline gives CDR1 SGHDT, CDR2 YYEEEE. CDR3 in amino acids: CASSLSSPGTETQYF. CDR3 bases: TGTGCCAGCAGCTTGTCGTCGCCAGGGACAGAGACCCAGTACTTC. Full variable domain (outside the CDR3, taken from reference TRBV5-6 and TRBJ2-5): DAGVTQSPTHLIKTRGQQVTLRCSPKSGHDTVSWYQQALGQGPQFIFQYYEEEERQRGNFPDRFSGHQFPNYSSELNVNALLLGDSALYLCASSLSSPGTETQYFGPGTRLLVL.